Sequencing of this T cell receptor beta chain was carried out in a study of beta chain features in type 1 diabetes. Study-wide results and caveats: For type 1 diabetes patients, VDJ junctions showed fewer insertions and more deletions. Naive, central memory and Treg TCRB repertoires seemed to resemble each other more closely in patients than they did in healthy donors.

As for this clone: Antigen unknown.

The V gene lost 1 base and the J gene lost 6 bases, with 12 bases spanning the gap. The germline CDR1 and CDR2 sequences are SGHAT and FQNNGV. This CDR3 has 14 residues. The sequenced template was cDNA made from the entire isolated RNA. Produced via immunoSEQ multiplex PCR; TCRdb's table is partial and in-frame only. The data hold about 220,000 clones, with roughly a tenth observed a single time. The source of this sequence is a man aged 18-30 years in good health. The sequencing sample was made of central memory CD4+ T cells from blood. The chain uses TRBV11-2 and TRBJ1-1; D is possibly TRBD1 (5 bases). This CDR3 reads CASSLVAGSAEAFF. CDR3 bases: TGTGCCAGCAGCTTAGTGGCAGGGAGCGCTGAAGCTTTCTTT.